These 27 T cell receptor beta chains were all obtained from the same sample, sequenced in a study of blood T cells in healthy people across ages. A second roughly 6 to 12 cycle PCR used barcoded and J-beta primers. One entry per CDR3 protein results from TCRdb running MiXCR on the 5' RACE reads. The repertoire has some 900,000 distinct CDR3 sequences, roughly 50% of them found once; the top ten carry 10% to 15%. Sequenced sample: blood. These TCRs come from a man aged 30-40 years in good health.

This sequence joins TRBV12-3 or TRBV12-4 and TRBJ2-5, with no clear D. The CDR3 length is 14 residues. V lost 5 bases, J lost 1 base, and 11 bases lay in between. CDR3 amino acids: CASSTRRFQETQYF. CDR3 coding DNA: TGTGCCAGCAGTACCCGACGGTTCCAAGAGACCCAGTACTTC.

This clonotype was observed a few times. The genes are TRBV28 and TRBJ1-2, with 10 bases aligning to TRBD1. With 2 bases clipped from V and 4 bases from J, the junction kept 7 bases outside the gene matches. The CDR3 spans 16 residues. Germline V gene sequence: CDR1 MDHEN, CDR2 SYDVKM. CDR3 sequence: CASSLVGQGDGYGYTF. CDR3 coding DNA: TGTGCCAGCAGTTTAGTCGGACAGGGGGACGGCTATGGCTACACCTTC.

The V call is TRBV7-8, the J call TRBJ2-7, with no clear D. The CDR3 runs to 14 residues. Germline V gene data show CDR1 as SGHVS and CDR2 as FQNEAQ. Trimming removed 5 bases at V and 3 bases at J, with 14 bases between. In DNA, the CDR3 is TGTGCCAGCAGCGTACGAGCTGGATACTACGAGCAGTACTTC. This gives the protein CASSVRAGYYEQYF.

This clonotype showed up just a few times. The V gene is TRBV3-1, the J gene TRBJ2-3; D not certain. The ends were cut back, 5 bases at V and 3 bases at J, with 12 bases in the middle. The CDR3 runs 14 residues. The germline V gene encodes CDR1 LGHDT and CDR2 YNNKEL (reference sequence). The CDR3 region has the DNA TGTGCCAGCAGCTGGAGCTTGGCGACAGATACGCAGTATTTT. It specifies CASSWSLATDTQYF.

This rearrangement joins TRBV5-1 to TRBJ2-3; D gene ambiguous. Trimming cost V 0 bases and J 4 bases, with 6 bases left between them. CDR1 is SGHRS and CDR2 is YFSETQ in the germline V gene. The CDR3 has 13 residues. CDR3 loop: CASSLDRSDTQYF. For the CDR3, the DNA is TGCGCCAGCAGCTTGGATAGGTCAGATACGCAGTATTTT.

The rearrangement uses TRBV20-1 and TRBJ2-5, with D tentatively TRBD2 (6 bases). In germline, CDR1 is DFQATT, CDR2 SNEGSKA (reference sequence). The CDR3 sequence is 15 residues long. Trimming took off 0 bases at V and 4 bases at J, with 15 bases between the two ends. CDR3 region: CSARDLRAGPETQYF. In nucleotides, the CDR3 is TGCAGTGCTAGAGATCTAAGGGCGGGGCCAGAGACCCAGTACTTC.

The chain employs TRBV29-1 and TRBJ2-7; the match to TRBD1 covers 10 bases. The germline gives CDR1 SQVTM, CDR2 ANQGSEA. Losses at the gene ends were 5 bases for V and 0 bases for J; bases not matched to a gene: 7. This CDR3 spans 15 amino acids. The CDR3 is CSVQGTGESSYEQYF. CDR3 DNA: TGCAGCGTTCAAGGGACAGGGGAAAGCTCCTACGAGCAGTACTTC.

J is TRBJ1-6 and V is TRBV10-3; TRBD1 aligns across 7 bases. Trimming cost V 6 bases and J 7 bases; bases outside gene matches: 6. Germline V CDR1 and CDR2: ENHRY, SYGVKD. CDR3 length equals 14 residues. The CDR3 coding sequence is TGTGCCATCAGGCTGGGACAGTCAAATTCACCCCTCCACTTT. Translated, it gives CAIRLGQSNSPLHF.

This chain connects TRBV6-5 to TRBJ2-1; possibly TRBD1 for D (6 bases). Germline-derived CDR1 and CDR2 are MNHEY and SVGAGI. Trimming stripped 5 bases from V and 4 bases from J, with 12 bases between. The length of the CDR3 is 14 residues. The chain's CDR3 is CASSGMGAYNEQFF. Here the CDR3 DNA reads TGTGCCAGCAGTGGAATGGGGGCTTACAATGAGCAGTTCTTC.

V and J are TRBV4-3 and TRBJ1-6, with D possibly being TRBD1 (5 bases). Germline values: CDR1 LGHNA, CDR2 YSLEER. Trimming removed 0 bases at V and 9 bases at J, with 12 bases between. The CDR3 covers 15 residues. The CDR3, as DNA: TGCGCCAGCAGCCAAGACCGGGGCTCCCTTTCACCCCTCCACTTT. Translation: CASSQDRGSLSPLHF.

This clonotype was seen many times. The chain is built from TRBV2 and TRBJ2-7, with D perhaps given as TRBD1 or TRBD2 (5 bases each). Trimming removed 4 bases at V and 8 bases at J, with 21 bases between. The CDR3 contains 15 residues. Germline CDR1 is SNHLY and CDR2 is FYNNEI. CDR3 nucleotide sequence: TGTGCCAGCAGTGGATCGTCAATAGGGGACGAGAAGCAGTACTTC. Protein sequence: CASSGSSIGDEKQYF.

This clonotype was observed at least ten times. The J gene is TRBJ2-3, the V gene TRBV7-9; TRBD2 matches 8 bases. V shed 6 bases, J shed 1 base, and the junction held 12 bases outside the gene matches. Germline V lookup: CDR1 SEHNR, CDR2 FQNEAQ (reference sequence). This CDR3 has 17 amino acids. CDR3 bases: TGTGCCAGCAGACCTCGGGTCTCAGCGGGGGGCACAGATACGCAGTATTTT. Protein: CASRPRVSAGGTDTQYF.

This clonotype was counted between two and nine times. The rearrangement links TRBV20-1 to TRBJ2-5; TRBD2 agrees at 8 bases. The J call may be wrong; the DNA end is better matched by TRBJ2-7. Germline CDR1 reads DFQATT; CDR2 reads SNEGSKA (reference sequence). The CDR3 is made up of 16 amino acids. CDR3 in DNA: TGCAGTGCTAGAGATGGCGGATCCGGGAGGGCCTCCGAGCAGTACTTC. This sequence encodes CSARDGGSGRASEQYF.

The chain employs TRBV29-1 and TRBJ1-2; 8 bases map to TRBD1. The germline V gene encodes CDR1 SQVTM and CDR2 ANQGSEA. The CDR3 is made up of 13 amino acids. Trimming at V came to 2 bases and at J to 8 bases, leaving 7 bases not matched to a gene. This CDR3 reads CSVENRQGIGYTF. CDR3 bases: TGCAGCGTTGAAAATCGACAGGGGATAGGCTACACCTTC.

The rearrangement links TRBV27 to TRBJ1-1, with 7 bases lining up with TRBD1. The ends lost 0 bases at V and 6 bases at J; junction bases unmatched: 4. The CDR3 has 14 amino acids. The germline V gene encodes CDR1 MNHEY and CDR2 SMNVEV (reference sequence). Here the CDR3 DNA reads TGTGCCAGCAGTTTATCAGACAGGGTCCCTGAAGCTTTCTTT. Translated, it gives CASSLSDRVPEAFF.

V is TRBV13 and J is TRBJ2-3; D remains ambiguous. Trimming took off 2 bases at V and 2 bases at J, with 17 bases between the two ends. The CDR3 is 17 amino acids. In germline, CDR1 is PRHDT, CDR2 FYEKMQ (reference sequence). The CDR3 sequence: CASSLSTIAETTDTQYF. CDR3 DNA sequence: TGTGCCAGCAGCTTAAGCACGATCGCAGAAACCACAGATACGCAGTATTTT.

V gene TRBV5-1 combines with J gene TRBJ1-2; 9 bases map to TRBD1. J lost 7 bases, V lost 4 bases, and 14 bases had no gene match. Germline CDR1 reads SGHRS; CDR2 reads YFSETQ. The CDR3 covers 16 residues. The CDR3 nucleotides read TGCGCCAGCAGCCCGGGACAGGGCTTGCAAGTCCGTGGCTACACCTTC. It encodes CASSPGQGLQVRGYTF.

This clonotype has just a few counts. The J gene is TRBJ1-1, the V gene TRBV29-1; D is undetermined. The CDR3 has 13 amino acids. V lost 7 bases and J lost 5, with 17 bases in between. Germline CDR1 and CDR2: SQVTM and ANQGSEA. CDR3 sequence (DNA): TGCAGCGCCCACCCGGGTTCGGAAACTGAAGCTTTCTTT. This codes for CSAHPGSETEAFF.

This chain joins TRBV29-1 and TRBJ2-4; D unresolved. This CDR3 comprises 12 residues. Germline CDR1 and CDR2: SQVTM and ANQGSEA. Trimming stripped 4 bases from V and 7 bases from J, with 11 bases between. As DNA, the CDR3 is TGCAGCGTTGTTGGAAGACCGAACATTCAGTACTTC. Translating it yields CSVVGRPNIQYF.

The chain couples TRBV6-2 or TRBV6-3 to TRBJ1-2; D is unclear. The germline gives CDR1 MNHEY, CDR2 SVGEGT. V was shortened by 3 bases and J by 4 bases, with 9 bases between the two germline ends. The length of the CDR3 is 13 residues. CDR3 residues: CASSYPRIYGYTF. The CDR3 nucleotides read TGTGCCAGCAGTTATCCCAGAATCTATGGCTACACCTTC.

To note about this clonotype: A clone one base away is much larger, so this may be a read error. This chain connects TRBV6-1 to TRBJ2-2; 7 bases are shared with TRBD1. Germline V gene sequence: CDR1 MNHNS, CDR2 SASEGT. The CDR3 runs 15 residues. As DNA, the CDR3 is TGTGCCGGCAGTCCCGGGACAGCGAACACCGGGGAGCTGTTTTTT. Translation: CAGSPGTANTGELFF.

The gene calls are TRBV24-1 and TRBJ1-1; D gene unclear. The CDR3 loop spans 11 amino acids. The V gene's germline CDR1 is KGHDR and CDR2 SFDVKD. The V end lost 7 bases, the J end lost 8 bases, and 10 bases lay between the germline ends. As DNA, the CDR3 is TGTGCCACCAGGCGAGGAGAGGAAGCTTTCTTT. It encodes CATRRGEEAFF.

CDR3 sequence: CATSSRQPKNIQYF. In DNA, the CDR3 is TGTGCCACCAGCAGCCGGCAGCCCAAAAACATTCAGTACTTC. The chain uses TRBV15 and TRBJ2-4; D not certain. V lost 3 bases to trimming and J lost 2 bases, with 8 bases between them. The CDR3 contains 14 residues. Germline V gene sequence: CDR1 LNHNV, CDR2 YYDKDF (reference sequence).

The chain is built from TRBV2 and TRBJ2-7; no clear D. There are 13 residues in the CDR3. The germline V gene encodes CDR1 SNHLY and CDR2 FYNNEI. The V end lost 7 bases, the J end lost 0 bases, and 10 bases lay between the germline ends. The CDR3 region is CASIESSSYEQYF. The CDR3 region has the DNA TGTGCCAGCATCGAGAGCAGCTCCTACGAGCAGTACTTC. The whole variable domain, filled in from reference TRBV2 and TRBJ2-7, reads EPEVTQTPSHQVTQMGQEVILRCVPISNHLYFYWYRQILGQKVEFLVSFYNNEISEKSEIFDDQFSVERPDGSNFTLKIRSTKLEDSAMYFCASIESSSYEQYFGPGTRLTVT.

In this sample, this clonotype turned up a few times. This chain links TRBV7-2 with TRBJ2-4, with D tentatively TRBD1 (6 bases). Trimming removed 9 bases from V and 7 bases from J, with 16 bases in between. The CDR3 has 13 residues. Germline V gives CDR1 SGHTA, CDR2 FQGNSA. The CDR3 nucleotides read TGTGCCAGTTCGACAGGCGTCCGGAACATTCAGTACTTC. It is translated as CASSTGVRNIQYF.

A few counts support this clonotype. The J gene is TRBJ1-2, the V gene TRBV6-2 or TRBV6-3; D gene ambiguous. Trimming removed 7 bases from V and 2 bases from J, with 14 bases in between. The CDR3 consists of 14 residues. Germline loops: CDR1 MNHEY, CDR2 SVGEGT. CDR3 sequence reads: CASTPWASNYGYTF. In DNA, the CDR3 is TGTGCCAGCACACCTTGGGCCAGCAACTATGGCTACACCTTC.

This chain links TRBV20-1 with TRBJ2-4, with TRBD1 identical over 9 bases. The tail of the sequence fits TRBJ2-7 better, so the J call may be wrong. The germline gives CDR1 DFQATT, CDR2 SNEGSKA (reference sequence). This CDR3 contains 13 residues. The CDR3 protein is CSAPDRGFYEQYF. The CDR3, as DNA: TGCAGTGCCCCGGACAGGGGATTCTACGAGCAGTACTTC.